The present entry profiles one TCR beta chain with its context. What this receptor recognizes is not known. No base quality values were provided; no much bigger clone lies one nucleotide off. CDR1 is given as SGHTA and CDR2 as FQGNSA, both from the germline V gene. The CDR3 goes from the cysteine to the phenylalanine over 15 residues. Of all the DNA, just the CDR3 is kept, 45 bases in frame from base 1. At the junction V is shortened by 0 bases and J by 7 bases, with 10 bases in between. The entry originates in a study of blood T cell dynamics during melanoma immunotherapy (dated by TCRdb to about 2020). Regarding the research as a whole: All patients had metastatic melanoma and were given first-line pembrolizumab or nivolumab plus ipilimumab as standard of care in the United Kingdom. Peripheral T cell receptor repertoires of metastatic melanoma patients were profiled before and after one cycle of checkpoint inhibitor therapy to find early correlates of response. The training cohort was made up of consecutive patients, while a further independent group of patients from the same centre was pooled to form an external validation set.

The sample's time point label is to be understood as: pre-treatment baseline. Blood was sampled before treatment (T0) and at week 3 (W3), after the first cycle of checkpoint blockade. Except for a couple of patients with rapid clinical progression, response was assessed 12 weeks after the first infusion by RECIST 1.1; disease control meant complete response, partial response or stable disease. Patients were excluded for prior systemic cancer treatment, concomitant immunosuppressant therapy or synchronous other active malignancies. Both bulk PBMC and plasma cell-free DNA were sequenced for TCR beta so that circulating cells and T cell turnover could be tracked. Here is what the overall study found, with its caveats: The relatively small sample size was recognized as a factor that could limit how well the results generalize. Whether the T cell clones behind the repertoire changes were melanoma-specific or instead reflected general immune activation was something the study could not determine. From T0 to W3, the cfDNA rearrangement efficiency score rose in patients who achieved disease control but not in progressors, a change suggesting increased peripheral T cell turnover.

Each cfDNA sample was loaded with a fixed 40 ng of plasma cell-free DNA. The immunoSEQ TCRb Assay kit was used according to manufacturer instructions to amplify TCR beta CDR3 sequences from genomic DNA. The KAPA Library Quantification Kit for Illumina platforms was used to quantify pooled libraries by qPCR. Pooled libraries were clustered at roughly 0.55-1.2 pM and sequenced on an Illumina NextSeq 500. Under the source paper's analysis protocol: TCR data were analyzed using immunoSEQ ANALYZER and the R LymphoSeq package. A rearrangement efficiency score was calculated as productive divided by the sum of productive and non-productive CDR3 sequences. Clonality was assessed using the Gini coefficient and diversity using the Renyi index at alpha=1, with pairwise comparisons between timepoints within each patient. In LymphoSeq, clonal relatedness was computed with an edit distance of 3 and repertoire similarity was computed with the Bhattacharyya coefficient. Linear discriminant analysis on week-3 changes in clonality and diversity was built with the R MASS and caret packages to classify response. TCRdb provides this immuneACCESS table in a form limited to in-frame rearrangements. Some clones are lacking; in checked studies, under half of them reflect an unresolved V gene, and why the rest are absent is not known. That table supplies the V and J calls and clone size; D and trimming were determined from the DNA. For this sample there are about 6,300 clones; 85% to 95% appear just once. The ten largest account for approximately 12% of the sample.

This clonotype was obtained from a human donor with melanoma. This receptor chain uses TRBV7-2 and TRBJ1-6, and possibly TRBD1, on 6 matching bases. The sequencing here drew on cell-free DNA from blood, taken from a patient treated with checkpoint blockade. The sample's cell subset or site label, in plain terms: plasma cell-free DNA. The bases read TGTGCCAGCAGCTTAGCTGGGGGCGGGAATTCACCCCTCCACTTT. Its coded protein is CASSLAGGGNSPLHF.